This TCR beta chain was captured in a study of cytomegalovirus exposure and HLA in healthy donors (dated by TCRdb to the late 2010s). Background on the whole study: In an earlier analysis of fewer than 750 of the donors, approximately 300 Gb of sequence data and 90 million to 130 million unique TCR beta sequences from about 190 million T cells were reported. Using immunosequencing, the study profiled T cell repertoires from 666 subjects and related those repertoires to cytomegalovirus serostatus. To predict cytomegalovirus infection status, the study combined high-throughput TCR immunosequencing, statistical association of individual TCRs with disease status, and machine learning. Several DR-DQ haplotypes were treated as single units for association and clustering because of strong linkage in the cohort. Every repertoire in the discovery cohort had been generated on one and the same sequencing platform. Donor age, sex, ethnicity and CMV serostatus were compiled alongside the repertoire data. To decide whether each TCR beta V gene segment behaved as functional or pseudogenic, an earlier analysis of nearly 600 of the donors relied on high-throughput TCR beta sequencing. Along with the roughly 710-subject first cohort, a separate validation cohort of over 90 different subjects was used. On average, about 240,000 unique TCR beta nucleotide sequences were sequenced per donor among a few hundred genotyped donors of the cohort, with about 19% of those sequences being non-productive. The number of typed donors differed by locus: 629-630 for A, B, C, DRB1 and DQB1; approximately 540 for DQA1; about 600 for DPA1; and 400 to 480 for DPB1. HLA typing covered class I and class II loci at four-digit resolution. A later analysis re-analyzed previously published TCR beta repertoires from roughly 600 donors and added high-resolution HLA genotyping to study TCR occurrence patterns. A later genetic analysis used genome-wide SNP genotypes for about 65% of the 666 donors, treating that subset as a discovery cohort. The study aimed to test whether cataloging public T cell receptors could reveal signatures of past pathogen exposure. The genetic ancestry cluster associated with self-reported Caucasian donors included 65% to 90% of the roughly 360 genotyped donors. About 300 gigabases of sequencing data and approximately 92 million unique TCR sequences made up an early release that covered several hundred HLA-typed donors. The later analysis used no new phenotypic data to find candidate immune exposures, relying instead on TCR beta sequences and their occurrence across donors.

The cohort comprised around 690 healthy bone marrow donors. At the time of sampling, every cohort member was nominally healthy, though immune exposures that went unrecorded were likely present. The donor tested CMV seropositive, placing the donor among the approximately 310 seropositive members of the cohort. Each donor provided a peripheral blood sample, and peripheral blood mononuclear cells were used for TCR beta sequencing. The Qiagen DNeasy Blood Extraction Kit was used to extract genomic DNA from the blood cell samples. The full study reports these points: Cytomegalovirus status was reported to be diagnosed by the classifier with high specificity and sensitivity in both the original and validation cohorts. The study listed 150 to 200 TCR beta chains as associated with cytomegalovirus. An earlier analysis of some 560 of the donors showed that most TCR beta V segments appeared in productive rearrangements either about 87% or about 30% of the time, which broadly matched IMGT annotations. The only immune exposure information available for the cohort was CMV serostatus. Because the 87-base-pair reads could not distinguish some IMGT-functional V segments, including TRBV6-2 and TRBV6-3, those segments were excluded. Compared with equally common non-associated chains, HLA-associated TCR beta chains in a later analysis were more clonally expanded and had lower generation probabilities. Because some donors lacked HLA typing at each locus, the association tests relied only on the typed subset. According to a later analysis, parvovirus B19, influenza, CMV and Epstein-Barr virus appeared linked to several top co-occurrence clusters. A further reported finding was that TCR beta sequences accurately predicted the HLA-A and HLA-B alleles for most subjects in the first cohort. Compared with the approximately 700-donor mean, donors in an Asian-associated ancestry cluster had fewer N-insertions in productive TCRs, according to a later genetic analysis. When HLA alleles, especially DR and DQ, strongly co-occurred, TCR associations were difficult to assign to individual alleles. Sequencing depth was assumed to be roughly uniform across donors in the presence/absence analyses, though that assumption may not hold. According to the authors, the approach could potentially be generalized to other disease states and immunological phenotypes. A cluster of highly shared sequence variants was judged likely to be a technical artifact of the sequencing pipeline. Three of the identified cytomegalovirus-associated TCR beta chains were confirmed in vitro to be specific for cytomegalovirus antigens. Because counts were too low, seventeen rarely observed V segments, including chromosome 9 orphons, were excluded from the earlier analysis of several hundred of the donors. Most CMV-associated TCR beta chains appeared to be HLA-restricted in a later analysis, and the HLA associations seemed to be driven largely by CMV exposure. Correlated functional status among segregating V segments might reflect linkage disequilibrium, but an unknown experimental factor could not be ruled out. In a later analysis, 16,951 TCR beta sequences were associated with specific HLA alleles at a false discovery rate of 0.05. In a later genetic analysis, a missense DCLRE1C variant was associated with V-gene and J-gene trimming of TCR beta chains, and the association was replicated in an independent cohort. Most TCR sequences were observed very rarely across donors, whereas some public TCRs were present in many individuals. This cohort had only TCR beta chains sequenced, and the lack of alpha or paired-chain data limited which features could be detected. In a later analysis, the rate of TCR association differed among HLA loci, with DRB1 alleles having the most associated TCRs and HLA-C alleles having the fewest.

On this clone: Its recognized antigen is unknown. It has no much larger one-base neighbor in the sample; base qualities were not kept.

From the germline V gene, CDR1 is SGHAT and CDR2 is FQNNGV. The CDR3 measures 17 amino acids from cysteine to phenylalanine. Just the 51-base CDR3 DNA is kept, in frame starting at base 1. Germline trimming amounts to 4 bases on V and 4 bases on J, with 15 as the count of junction bases outside the gene matches. Libraries were constructed by the immunoSEQ multiplex PCR assay. The multiplex PCR relied on a mix of 60 forward primers for TCR Vbeta segments and 13 reverse primers for TCR Jbeta segments. Amplification of the CDR3 region of rearranged TCR beta genes was performed with a multiplex PCR assay on genomic DNA. On the Illumina HiSeq System, the amplified TCR beta libraries were sequenced as 87-base-pair reads. On the study's bioinformatics: A later analysis counted tens of millions of unique TCR beta chains across the 666 repertoires, and roughly 9.9 million of these chains were shared by at least two donors. To remove PCR and sequencing errors, raw reads were error-corrected and collapsed into unique sequences using a nearest-neighbor algorithm that merged closely related sequences. To assign V, D and J gene segments, CDR3 sequences were aligned to IMGT reference sequences. For a sequence to be retained, at least a six-nucleotide match to both a V gene segment and a J gene segment was required. A rearrangement was called productive if the CDR3 had no stop codons and remained in frame with V and J, and every other rearrangement was called non-productive. Following IMGT convention, CDR3 was defined as the stretch from the second conserved V-encoded cysteine to the conserved J-encoded phenylalanine. In an earlier analysis of 587 of the donors, sequences lacking an unambiguous match to a single V gene segment were excluded. In an earlier analysis of 587 of the donors, V segments were called functional above 56.7% productive rearrangements and were called segregating when the between-donor standard deviation exceeded 5%. A statistical classification framework was built to diagnose cytomegalovirus status from the catalog of TCR beta chain sequences. V and J gene assignment, in a later analysis, came from comparing TCR nucleotide sequences with IMGT/GENE-DB human TR gene sequences. Using the TCRdist pipeline, a later analysis assigned CDR3 sequences along with most-parsimonious VDJ recombination scenarios. In a later analysis, each TCR beta chain was defined by its CDR3 amino acid sequence together with its V-gene family, and reads lacking a unique V-gene family were excluded. A later analysis removed roughly 590 highly shared, low-generation-probability nucleotide sequences to deal with suspected cross-contamination and a sequencing artifact. A later analysis calculated a clonal expansion index for each public chain from normalized within-repertoire ranks of inferred template counts. In a later analysis, generation probabilities were computed using a VDJ recombination model fitted to out-of-frame rearrangements, and the results were checked against IGoR. A later analysis scored TCR-TCR, TCR-HLA and TCR-CMV co-occurrence with hypergeometric tests, applying a repertoire-size bias correction to TCR pairs. In a later analysis, false discovery rates were estimated by permuting HLA or CMV assignments 20 times. In a later analysis, co-occurring TCRs were grouped using DBSCAN, with TCRdist sequence similarity added in when clustering inside HLA-allele-positive subsets. For co-occurrence clustering, repertoires with fewer than 30,000 or more than 120,000 public chains were excluded, along with roughly 5 repertoires with anomalous nucleotide sharing. TCRdb re-hosts the immuneACCESS table, in-frame sequences only. Its copies lack some clones; in the studies checked, an unresolved V gene accounts for under half of them, and the cause for the rest is not known. The D gene and trimming were derived from the DNA, and the V and J assignments and clone size from that table. The sample includes 150,000 to 200,000 clones, with roughly 80% observed a single time. The ten largest make up 1.5% of the sample.

The sample was PBMCs. The chain is made from TRBV11-2 and TRBJ2-5; the central 7 bases match TRBD2. The TCR comes from a girl aged 5 to 17 in good health and CMV-seropositive. The DNA reads TGTGCCAGCAGCTCCCCATACCGGGACTATTCATCAGAGACCCAGTACTTC. The translation is CASSSPYRDYSSETQYF.